These 23 T cell receptor beta chains came from one sample sequenced in a study of naive and memory T cell subsets. An equimolar mix of two oligonucleotides served as the beta constant-region primer for TRBC1 and TRBC2. One entry per CDR3 protein results from TCRdb running MiXCR on the UMI-ligation and nested PCR reads. The table has almost 5,500 distinct CDR3 sequences, 6% to 8.5% seen once. Sequencing was done on a sample of effector memory CD8+ T cells from blood. The subset: effector memory, CD45RA- CD27-. Source of these receptors: a human donor in good health.

The table lists this clonotype with a few counts. V is TRBV6-4 and J is TRBJ2-2; 7 bases map to TRBD1. This CDR3 is built from 14 residues. Germline assignment: CDR1 MRHNA and CDR2 SNTAGT. The ends lost 2 bases at V and 3 bases at J; junction bases unmatched: 0. The CDR3: CASSDGTDTGELFF. In nucleotides, the CDR3 is TGTGCCAGCAGTGACGGGACAGACACCGGGGAGCTGTTTTTT.

This clonotype was seen repeatedly, ten times or more. The chain carries TRBV11-1 and TRBJ1-1; no clear D. Germline lookup yields CDR1 SGHAT and CDR2 FQDESV (reference sequence). The V and J ends lost 3 bases and 4 bases respectively, with 9 bases between them. The CDR3 consists of 13 residues. CDR3 DNA: TGTGCCAGCAGCTTTGCAGTGGGCACTGAAGCTTTCTTT. Its protein is CASSFAVGTEAFF.

The table lists this clonotype with many counts. The CDR3 here is CASSPEDRGTQYF. In DNA, the CDR3 is TGTGCCAGCTCACCGGAGGACCGGGGGACCCAGTACTTC. The chain couples TRBV18 to TRBJ2-5; D might be TRBD2 (5 bases). V gave up 3 bases and J gave up 7 bases, with 12 bases separating them. Per the germline V gene, CDR1 is KGHSH and CDR2 is LQKENI. There are 13 residues in the CDR3.

This clonotype showed up just a few times. CDR3 DNA sequence: TGTGCCAGCAGCTTAGGGGGGGCGGATTACGAGCAGTACTTC. Translated: CASSLGGADYEQYF. V gene TRBV7-9 combines with J gene TRBJ2-7, with D perhaps given as TRBD1 or TRBD2 (6 bases each). Germline V lookup: CDR1 SEHNR, CDR2 FQNEAQ (reference sequence). Deletions cut 1 base from V and 4 bases from J, with 11 bases between. The CDR3 is made up of 14 amino acids. Full variable domain (remainder filled in from reference TRBV7-9 and TRBJ2-7): DTGVSQNPRHKITKRGQNVTFRCDPISEHNRLYWYRQTLGQGPEFLTYFQNEAQLEKSRLLSDRFSAERPKGSFSTLEIQRTEQGDSAMYLCASSLGGADYEQYFGPGTRLTVT.

This clonotype occurred many times. A much more abundant neighbour one base away suggests this may be a read error. This sequence joins TRBV6-6 and TRBJ2-3, with D possibly matching TRBD1 (5 bases). The CDR3 runs to 13 residues. The V end lost 6 bases, the J end lost 4 bases, and 11 bases lay between the germline ends. Germline loops: CDR1 MNHNY, CDR2 SVGAGI (reference sequence). CDR3 sequence: CASRGFRADTQYF. For the CDR3, the DNA is TGTGCCAGCAGAGGATTCAGGGCAGATACGCAGTATTTT.

The table lists this clonotype with many counts. This chain links TRBV10-3 with TRBJ2-1; D is unresolved. Germline V lookup: CDR1 ENHRY, CDR2 SYGVKD. Trimming left V 6 bases short and J 5 bases short, with 14 bases between. This CDR3 comprises 14 residues. The CDR3 is CAIRPDGRHNEQFF. The DNA for the CDR3 is TGTGCCATCAGGCCGGATGGTCGCCACAATGAGCAGTTCTTC.

This clonotype was recorded a few times. The chain employs TRBV14 and TRBJ2-1, with D possibly being TRBD2 (6 bases). The CDR3 consists of 13 residues. The germline V gene encodes CDR1 SGHDN and CDR2 FVKESK. V was trimmed by 2 bases and J by 9 bases, leaving 11 bases between them. In DNA form, the CDR3 reads TGTGCCAGCAGCCAACCCTCGGGAGTTGAGCAGTTCTTC. This codes for CASSQPSGVEQFF. Supplemented by reference TRBV14 and TRBJ2-1, the full variable domain reads EAGVTQFPSHSVIEKGQTVTLRCDPISGHDNLYWYRRVMGKEIKFLLHFVKESKQDESGMPNNRFLAERTGGTYSTLKVQPAELEDSGVYFCASSQPSGVEQFFGPGTRLTVL.

This clonotype has only a few counts. The chain has TRBV20-1 and TRBJ2-2; 10 positions match TRBD2. V was clipped by 4 bases and J by 3 bases; unmatched bases: 5. The germline V gene encodes CDR1 DFQATT and CDR2 SNEGSKA (reference sequence). The CDR3 is 15 residues long. The DNA for the CDR3 is TGCAGTGCTAAGCGGGAGGGCCGCGACACCGGGGAGCTGTTTTTT. Its translation is CSAKREGRDTGELFF.

This clonotype was seen repeatedly, ten times or more. This rearrangement joins TRBV27 to TRBJ2-1; tentatively, D is TRBD1 (6 bases). Per germline, CDR1 MNHEY and CDR2 SMNVEV (reference sequence). The CDR3 sequence is 17 residues long. Deletions cut 7 bases from V and 6 bases from J, with 25 bases between. CDR3: CASTSPDRSPPSNEQFF. For the CDR3, the DNA is TGTGCCAGCACCTCTCCCGACAGGAGCCCTCCTAGCAATGAGCAGTTCTTC.

This clonotype appeared many times. V usage is TRBV27 and J usage is TRBJ1-1; no firm D call. This CDR3 comprises 13 residues. Germline V gene lookup returns CDR1 MNHEY and CDR2 SMNVEV (reference sequence). V shed 6 bases and J shed 4 bases, with 12 bases lying between them. CDR3 in DNA: TGTGCCAGCAGGGGTTATATGGGCACTGAAGCTTTCTTT. Amino acid sequence: CASRGYMGTEAFF.

This chain uses TRBV20-1 with TRBJ1-5; D is unresolved. Trimming took 3 bases from V and 5 from J, leaving 5 bases between them. The CDR3 is made up of 11 amino acids. Germline assignment: CDR1 DFQATT and CDR2 SNEGSKA (reference sequence). The CDR3: CSASRDQPQHF. CDR3 nucleotides: TGCAGTGCTAGTAGGGATCAGCCCCAGCATTTT.

This clonotype was seen many times. J is TRBJ2-7 and V is TRBV7-2, with D perhaps given as TRBD1 or TRBD2 (5 bases each). Germline V gene sequence: CDR1 SGHTA, CDR2 FQGNSA. The ends were cut back, 0 bases at V and 6 bases at J, with 15 bases in the middle. This CDR3 is built from 15 residues. CDR3 region: CASSLAGPGRLEQYF. The CDR3 nucleotides read TGTGCCAGCAGCTTAGCGGGGCCGGGGCGACTCGAGCAGTACTTC.

This clonotype is labeled as medium-sized. The chain links TRBV6-2 or TRBV6-3 to TRBJ2-2; 9 bases match TRBD1. The CDR3 loop spans 15 amino acids. The germline CDR1 and CDR2 sequences are MNHEY and SVGEGT. V trimming: 5 bases; J trimming: 3 bases; junction bases outside the gene matches: 4. DNA for the CDR3: TGTGCCAGCAGTACGGGACAGGGTGACACCGGGGAGCTGTTTTTT. Residues: CASSTGQGDTGELFF.

V is TRBV20-1 and J is TRBJ2-5; a weak D match, TRBD2 (7 bases). Trimming left V 0 bases short and J 5 bases short, with 16 bases between. Germline loops: CDR1 DFQATT, CDR2 SNEGSKA (reference sequence). The CDR3 has 15 amino acids. The CDR3 sequence is CSARDLRGGAETQYF. The DNA of the CDR3 is TGCAGTGCTAGAGATCTTAGGGGGGGCGCGGAGACCCAGTACTTC.

CDR3 loop: CASSLGRFSRYTF. In DNA form, the CDR3 reads TGTGCCAGCAGTTTGGGGAGGTTTAGTCGCTACACCTTC. The chain links TRBV27 to TRBJ1-2; D is undetermined. The germline V gene has CDR1 MNHEY and CDR2 SMNVEV (reference sequence). This CDR3 is built from 13 residues. The V end lost 3 bases, the J end lost 9 bases, and 14 bases lay between the germline ends.

Many counts were recorded for this clonotype. This chain connects TRBV6-4 to TRBJ1-5, with D possibly TRBD1 on 5 matching bases. V shed 0 bases and J shed 8 bases, with 14 bases lying between them. Germline V CDR1 and CDR2: MRHNA, SNTAGT. The CDR3 runs 15 residues. DNA of the CDR3: TGTGCCAGCAGTGACTCCGCCGACAGTGGCGAGCCCCAGCATTTT. Encoded protein: CASSDSADSGEPQHF.

There are many counts of this clonotype. This rearrangement joins TRBV20-1 to TRBJ1-5, with 9 nucleotides matching TRBD1. J lost 6 bases, V lost 2 bases, and 11 bases had no gene match. Germline CDR1 reads DFQATT; CDR2 reads SNEGSKA (reference sequence). The CDR3 is 16 residues long. CDR3 bases: TGCAGTGCTAGACCAAACAGGGGGCAGGAGTTTCAGCCCCAGCATTTT. Translation gives CSARPNRGQEFQPQHF.

Judged by abundance, this clonotype is medium-sized. The chain recombines TRBV20-1 with TRBJ2-7; D tentatively fits TRBD1 or TRBD2 (5 bases each). Germline CDR1 DFQATT, CDR2 SNEGSKA (reference sequence). The CDR3 consists of 11 residues. The germline V and J ends were trimmed by 5 bases and 9 bases, with 14 bases remaining between them. The CDR3 loop is CSAPRDVTQYF. The CDR3 bases are TGCAGTGCTCCCAGGGACGTAACGCAGTACTTC.

V is TRBV6-2 or TRBV6-3 and J is TRBJ2-7; the match to TRBD1 covers 9 bases. Trimming cost V 6 bases and J 0 bases; bases outside gene matches: 6. This CDR3 has 15 residues. CDR1 and CDR2 (germline): MNHEY, SVGEGT. The DNA of the CDR3 is TGTGCCAGCAGGAGGACAGGGGACAGCTCCTACGAGCAGTACTTC. As protein: CASRRTGDSSYEQYF.

Within the sample, this clonotype is medium-sized. The chain recombines TRBV28 with TRBJ1-2; D unclear. The CDR3 length is 16 residues. Deletions cut 6 bases from V and 3 bases from J, with 20 bases between. Germline V CDR1 and CDR2: MDHEN, SYDVKM. The chain's CDR3 is CASSSSRGTSDYGYTF. The CDR3 region has the DNA TGTGCCAGCAGCTCCTCCCGAGGAACCTCAGACTATGGCTACACCTTC.

This clonotype has a count of ten or more. This chain links TRBV6-4 with TRBJ2-1; 9 nucleotides match TRBD1. Germline loops: CDR1 MRHNA, CDR2 SNTAGT. J gave up 8 bases and V 3 bases, and 11 bases lay outside the gene matches. The CDR3 is 16 residues long. CDR3: CASSETTGTGLDEQFF. CDR3 nucleotide sequence: TGTGCCAGCAGTGAAACAACCGGGACAGGGTTGGATGAGCAGTTCTTC.

In its sample, this clonotype was seen many times. V usage is TRBV20-1 and J usage is TRBJ1-1; D is perhaps TRBD1 (5 bases). V was clipped by 0 bases and J by 3 bases, with 14 bases between them. The length of the CDR3 is 15 residues. Germline-derived CDR1 and CDR2 are DFQATT and SNEGSKA (reference sequence). For the CDR3, the DNA is TGCAGTGCTAGAGATCTCGGGCCGGGGGACACTGAAGCTTTCTTT. It encodes CSARDLGPGDTEAFF.

In this sample, this clonotype turned up many times. The chain links TRBV15 to TRBJ2-3; TRBD2 matches 8 bases. The CDR3 sequence is 16 residues long. Per the germline V gene, CDR1 is LNHNV and CDR2 is YYDKDF (reference sequence). The J segment lost 1 base and the V segment lost 3 bases, leaving 6 bases of the junction unmatched. The CDR3 protein is CATSREAGEGTDTQYF. Here the CDR3 DNA reads TGTGCCACCAGCAGGGAAGCGGGGGAGGGCACAGATACGCAGTATTTT.